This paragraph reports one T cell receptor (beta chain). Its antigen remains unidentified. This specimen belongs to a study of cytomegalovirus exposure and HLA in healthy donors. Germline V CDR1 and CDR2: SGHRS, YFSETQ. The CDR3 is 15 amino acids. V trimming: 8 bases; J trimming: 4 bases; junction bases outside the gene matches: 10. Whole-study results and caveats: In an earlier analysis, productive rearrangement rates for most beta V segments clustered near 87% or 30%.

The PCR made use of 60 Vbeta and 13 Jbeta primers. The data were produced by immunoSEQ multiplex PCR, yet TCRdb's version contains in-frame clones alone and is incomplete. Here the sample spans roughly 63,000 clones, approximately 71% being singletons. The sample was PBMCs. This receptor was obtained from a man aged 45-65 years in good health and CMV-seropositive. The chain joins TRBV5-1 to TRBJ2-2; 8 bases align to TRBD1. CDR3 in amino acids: CASYQTGVVTGELFF. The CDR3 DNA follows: TGCGCCAGTTACCAGACAGGGGTAGTCACCGGGGAGCTGTTTTTT.